This TCR beta chain came from a study of technical replicates of blood from a handful of donors. Some clones are missing from TCRdb's copy, which holds only in-frame ones; the method was immunoSEQ multiplex PCR. Among 11,000 to 15,000 clones listed, 85% were seen once. This CDR3 is 13 amino acids long. Trimming stripped 2 bases from V and 3 bases from J, with 4 bases between. The germline gives CDR1 SEHNR, CDR2 FQNEAQ (reference sequence). The sequenced sample consisted of PBMCs. The origin of this receptor is a human donor in good health. The gene calls are TRBV7-9 and TRBJ2-2; D is uncertain. In nucleotides, the CDR3 is TGTGCCAGCAGCTTACAGTACACCGGGGAGCTGTTTTTT. This encodes CASSLQYTGELFF.